This TCR beta chain was found in a study of T cell repertoires in cytomegalovirus infection. In the study overall: Peptides in the study included HLA-C-restricted and HLA-B-restricted CMV epitopes. Public signatures in TCR beta pointed to CMV infection and matching HLA type.

In the case of this clonotype: Its antigen is currently unknown. At one boundary the junction diverges from the germline segment, which might be a read error.

The CDR3 has 16 amino acids. Germline loops: CDR1 SGHVS, CDR2 FNYEAQ. The study's findings and limits: Dominating the ex vivo response were HLA-C-restricted CMV-specific TCR beta clonotypes.

MiXCR was run by TCRdb on the reads, yielding one entry per CDR3 protein. The data hold 650,000 to 900,000 distinct CDR3 sequences, with over 25% observed a single time. The source material was cultured CD8+ T cells from PBMCs, sampled from culture after CMV antigen stimulation. The V and J genes are TRBV7-6 and TRBJ1-5; D is possibly TRBD1 (5 bases). The receptor was isolated from a human donor in good health (CMV status not recorded). Some clones in this sample may be carry-over from other donors' samples. The chain's CDR3 is CASSPSGPYSNKPQHF. The CDR3 DNA reads as TGTGCCAGCAGCCCTTCGGGACCCTATAGCAATAAGCCCCAGCATTTT.